The source of this T cell receptor (beta chain) is a study of T cells in Graves' hyperthyroidism and ophthalmopathy. Clinical symptoms, serum thyroxine, TRAb, thyroid ultrasound and orbital computed tomography informed diagnoses. RNA transcripts were the template for amplifying TCR beta CDR3 regions. With the HTBI primer set, the TCR CDR3 went through a first round of RT-PCR. MiXCR was run by TCRdb on the multiplex PCR reads, yielding one entry per CDR3 protein. Here the sample spans about 380,000 distinct CDR3 sequences, approximately 14% being singletons. Trimming stripped 2 bases from V and 2 bases from J, with 10 bases between. In germline, CDR1 is KGHSH, CDR2 LQKENI. The CDR3 sequence is 14 residues long. General study points: In the analysis, a 13 V-J model separated ophthalmopathy from stable hyperthyroidism. Blood also showed most of the thyroid clonotypes that were expanded above 0.001.

This clonotype was recorded many times. What it binds is unknown. The clonotype was recovered from a woman aged 55-69 years with Graves' hyperthyroidism. The sequenced material came from blood. The J gene is TRBJ2-7, the V gene TRBV18; maybe TRBD2 (5 bases). CDR3 loop: CASSPYEGAYEQYF. The CDR3 DNA reads as TGTGCCAGCTCACCATATGAGGGTGCCTACGAGCAGTACTTC.